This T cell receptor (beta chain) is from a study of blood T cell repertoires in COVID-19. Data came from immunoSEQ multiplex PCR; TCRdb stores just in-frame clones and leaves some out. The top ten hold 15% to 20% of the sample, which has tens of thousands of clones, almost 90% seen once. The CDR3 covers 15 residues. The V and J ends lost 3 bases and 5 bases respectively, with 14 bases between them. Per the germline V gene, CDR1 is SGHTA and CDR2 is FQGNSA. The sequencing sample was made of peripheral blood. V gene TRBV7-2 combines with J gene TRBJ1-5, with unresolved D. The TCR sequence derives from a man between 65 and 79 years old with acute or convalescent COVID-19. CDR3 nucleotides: TGTGCCAGCAGCTTGGGAGGAGGCGGGGATCAGCCCCAGCATTTT. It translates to CASSLGGGGDQPQHF.